The 14 T cell receptor beta chains reported below all come from one sample, sequenced in a study of blood T cells in healthy people across ages. With a J-beta primer mix and a sample-barcoded 5' primer, a second PCR ran about 7 to 11 cycles. Each CDR3 protein is one row after TCRdb ran MiXCR on the 5' RACE reads. Found here are about 1.4 million distinct CDR3 sequences, approximately 59% of them singletons; the top ten hold about 6.7%. The sequenced sample consisted of blood. Receptors were obtained from a man younger than 35 in good health.

The V gene is TRBV27, the J gene TRBJ1-6; 7 nucleotides align to TRBD1. With V trimmed by 6 bases and J by 7 bases, 6 bases remained unmatched. The CDR3 length is 14 residues. Germline V gene sequence: CDR1 MNHEY, CDR2 SMNVEV (reference sequence). The CDR3 is CASRVQGINSPLHF. DNA for the CDR3: TGTGCCAGCAGGGTACAGGGGATCAATTCACCCCTCCACTTT.

The rearrangement links TRBV7-9 to TRBJ2-1; D not resolved. CDR1 is SEHNR, CDR2 FQNEAQ, per germline (reference sequence). This CDR3 is built from 14 residues. V was shortened by 6 bases and J by 7 bases, with 16 bases between the two germline ends. In DNA form, the CDR3 reads TGTGCCAGCAGTCCCCGGACCTATCCAAATGAGCAGTTCTTC. Its protein is CASSPRTYPNEQFF. Full variable domain (outside the CDR3, taken from reference TRBV7-9 and TRBJ2-1): DTGVSQNPRHKITKRGQNVTFRCDPISEHNRLYWYRQTLGQGPEFLTYFQNEAQLEKSRLLSDRFSAERPKGSFSTLEIQRTEQGDSAMYLCASSPRTYPNEQFFGPGTRLTVL.

The V and J genes are TRBV29-1 and TRBJ1-3; D gene ambiguous. The CDR3 is 13 residues long. Germline V gives CDR1 SQVTM, CDR2 ANQGSEA. V lost 6 bases and J lost 6, with 15 bases in between. Written as DNA, the CDR3 is TGCAGCGTGCCAGCGCCCAACGAAAACACCATATATTTT. Its translation is CSVPAPNENTIYF. Filled out from reference TRBV29-1 and TRBJ1-3, the complete variable domain reads SAVISQKPSRDICQRGTSLTIQCQVDSQVTMMFWYRQQPGQSLTLIATANQGSEATYESGFVIDKFPISRPNLTFSTLTVSNMSPEDSSIYLCSVPAPNENTIYFGEGSWLTVV.

This rearrangement joins TRBV7-9 to TRBJ2-4; D ambiguous. The J call may be faulty, since TRBJ2-7 better matches the DNA end. CDR3 size: 15 residues. The V gene's germline CDR1 is SEHNR and CDR2 FQNEAQ (reference sequence). CDR3: CASSLGPVRSYEQYF. CDR3 DNA: TGTGCCAGCAGCTTAGGCCCCGTTCGCTCCTACGAGCAGTACTTC.

This clonotype has a handful of counts. This chain links TRBV15 with TRBJ2-5; possibly TRBD2 for D (5 bases). V gave up 3 bases and J gave up 2 bases, with 10 bases separating them. This CDR3 is 14 amino acids long. The germline V gene encodes CDR1 LNHNV and CDR2 YYDKDF (reference sequence). CDR3 region: CATSSSGFQETQYF. The CDR3, as DNA: TGTGCCACCAGCAGCTCGGGGTTTCAAGAGACCCAGTACTTC.

This chain uses TRBV9 with TRBJ1-1; D is undetermined. Trimming removed 0 bases at V and 1 base at J, with 7 bases between. This CDR3 is 14 amino acids long. The germline CDR1 and CDR2 sequences are SGDLS and YYNGEE. The DNA for the CDR3 is TGTGCCAGCAGCGTAGTTAACAGGAACACTGAAGCTTTCTTT. Amino acid sequence: CASSVVNRNTEAFF.

This clonotype showed up just a few times. This chain connects TRBV20-1 to TRBJ1-6; 7 bases align to TRBD1. V lost 3 bases and J lost 5; bases outside the gene matches: 7. Germline CDR1 is DFQATT and CDR2 is SNEGSKA (reference sequence). The CDR3 is 15 residues long. CDR3 sequence: CSASELGTDNSPLHF. In DNA, the CDR3 is TGCAGTGCTAGTGAGCTCGGGACAGATAATTCACCCCTCCACTTT.

The chain is built from TRBV7-2 and TRBJ2-1; D possibly uses TRBD1 or TRBD2 (5 bases each). The germline V gene encodes CDR1 SGHTA and CDR2 FQGNSA. Trimming removed 8 bases at V and 9 bases at J, with 17 bases between. CDR3 length: 13 amino acids. The CDR3 region is CASSRDHLLEQFF. DNA for the CDR3: TGTGCCAGCTCACGGGACCACCTCCTTGAGCAGTTCTTC.

This clonotype was seen more than once but under ten times. The rearrangement links TRBV10-3 to TRBJ2-1, with D tentatively TRBD1 (6 bases). Trimming took 3 bases from V and 7 from J, leaving 13 bases between them. Germline V gives CDR1 ENHRY, CDR2 SYGVKD. This CDR3 comprises 14 residues. The CDR3: CAISDETGRNEQFF. CDR3 nucleotides: TGTGCCATCAGTGATGAGACAGGTCGTAATGAGCAGTTCTTC.

This chain connects TRBV7-9 to TRBJ2-3; 10 positions match TRBD2. The germline V gene encodes CDR1 SEHNR and CDR2 FQNEAQ (reference sequence). The CDR3 is 17 residues long. V shed 4 bases and J 2 bases; nucleotides not matched to a gene: 9. The DNA of the CDR3 is TGTGCCAGCAGCTCCCACTTAGCGGGAGGAAACACAGATACGCAGTATTTT. It translates to CASSSHLAGGNTDTQYF.

This clonotype was detected once. This chain connects TRBV20-1 to TRBJ1-4; TRBD1 aligns across 8 bases. The germline V gene has CDR1 DFQATT and CDR2 SNEGSKA (reference sequence). The trim removed 5 bases at V and 10 bases at J, leaving 12 bases unmatched. CDR3 length: 14 amino acids. The CDR3 DNA reads TGCAGTGCTCCGCAACAGGGGGTCTCTGCAAAACTGTTTTTT. Translated: CSAPQQGVSAKLFF.

This clonotype was picked up a small number of times. J is TRBJ2-3 and V is TRBV6-6; TRBD2 might be the D (7 bases). Between the trimmed V and J ends, which lost 2 bases and 2 bases, there was a span of 11 bases. The V gene's germline CDR1 is MNHNY and CDR2 SVGAGI (reference sequence). The CDR3 totals 15 residues. CDR3 protein: CASSYAGDTTDTQYF. The CDR3 DNA reads as TGTGCCAGCAGTTACGCGGGGGACACCACAGATACGCAGTATTTT.

V and J are TRBV12-3 or TRBV12-4 and TRBJ2-3; D uncertain. The CDR3 extends over 15 amino acids. Deletions cut 4 bases from V and 3 bases from J, with 14 bases between. The CDR3 DNA reads as TGTGCCAGCAGTTCCACTGACCAGTATACAGATACGCAGTATTTT. Its protein product is CASSSTDQYTDTQYF.

This clonotype was found a few times. The chain combines TRBV7-2 with TRBJ2-1, with D possibly matching TRBD2 (5 bases). V gave up 3 bases and J gave up 7 bases, with 10 bases separating them. This CDR3 has 13 amino acids. Germline V gives CDR1 SGHTA, CDR2 FQGNSA. CDR3 sequence reads: CASSFGLPNEQFF. The CDR3 nucleotides read TGTGCCAGCAGCTTCGGACTGCCTAATGAGCAGTTCTTC.